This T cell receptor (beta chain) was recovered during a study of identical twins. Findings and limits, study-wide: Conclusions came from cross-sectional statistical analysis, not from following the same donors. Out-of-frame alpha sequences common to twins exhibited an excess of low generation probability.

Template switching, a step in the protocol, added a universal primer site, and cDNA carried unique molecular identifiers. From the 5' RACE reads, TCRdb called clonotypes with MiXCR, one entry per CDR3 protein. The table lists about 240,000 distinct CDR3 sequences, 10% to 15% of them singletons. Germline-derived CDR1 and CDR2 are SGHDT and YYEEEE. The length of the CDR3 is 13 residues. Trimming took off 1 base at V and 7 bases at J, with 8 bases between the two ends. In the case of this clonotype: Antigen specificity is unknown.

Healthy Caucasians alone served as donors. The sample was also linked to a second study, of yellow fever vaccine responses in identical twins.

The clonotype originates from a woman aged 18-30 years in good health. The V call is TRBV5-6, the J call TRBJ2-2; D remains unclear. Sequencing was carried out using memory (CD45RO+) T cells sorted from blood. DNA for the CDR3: TGTGCCAGCAGCTTGCAGGCGGTCGGGGAGCTGTTTTTT. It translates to CASSLQAVGELFF. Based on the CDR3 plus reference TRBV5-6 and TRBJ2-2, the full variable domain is DAGVTQSPTHLIKTRGQQVTLRCSPKSGHDTVSWYQQALGQGPQFIFQYYEEEERQRGNFPDRFSGHQFPNYSSELNVNALLLGDSALYLCASSLQAVGELFFGEGSRLTVL.